One TCR beta chain is described in this entry. Its antigen is not known. This specimen belongs to a study of cytomegalovirus exposure and HLA in healthy donors. Study summary: Earlier findings included 100 million to 130 million unique TCR beta sequences obtained from 150 million to 200 million T cells.

The PCR was carried out with 60 Vbeta primers and 13 Jbeta primers. Only in-frame clones appear in the TCRdb table, and some are missing; sequencing was by immunoSEQ multiplex PCR. Counted here are about 99,000 clones, around 9.1% occurring once; the ten biggest clones make up less than 6%. Findings of the study overall: The study flagged approximately 180 TCR beta chains as cytomegalovirus-associated. Sequencing depth across donors, presence/absence analyses assumed, was roughly uniform.

There were likely unrecorded immune exposures, though donors were nominally healthy when sampled. Sequenced material: PBMCs. The sequence came from a man aged 40-49 years in good health and CMV-seropositive.

The CDR3 region is CASMTSGRAGEQFF. CDR3 coding DNA: TGTGCCAGCATGACTAGCGGGAGGGCCGGTGAGCAGTTCTTC. This rearrangement joins TRBV27 to TRBJ2-1; 14 bases are a match to TRBD2. Losses at the gene ends were 7 bases for V and 9 bases for J; bases not matched to a gene: 5. CDR3 length: 14 residues. The V gene's germline CDR1 is MNHEY and CDR2 SMNVEV (reference sequence).